This TCR beta chain was profiled in a study of shared clonotypes between healthy human individuals. The wider study: The people who gave samples were a couple of women and three men aged 18 to 49.

The V end lost 0 bases, the J end lost 5 bases, and 14 bases lay between the germline ends. The CDR3 contains 15 residues. The germline gives CDR1 SGDLS, CDR2 YYNGEE. The study enrolled healthy HIV-negative adults without recent acute infections or vaccinations as donors. The study separated CD4+ cells into CD45RA+ naive and CD45RA-negative memory subsets. Assay used: immunoSEQ multiplex PCR; TCRdb lists only in-frame clones, some missing. In the table there are some 1.5 million clones, roughly 96% of which are singletons. This clone was seen a single time. The receptor comes from a man aged 25-40 years in good health. The chain couples TRBV9 to TRBJ1-1; D remains ambiguous. The material sequenced was naive CD4+ T cells sorted from blood. Specified subset: CD45RA+ positively selected. The CDR3 DNA is TGTGCCAGCAGCGTAGTTATTGGTTTGGGGACTGAAGCTTTCTTT. Amino acids: CASSVVIGLGTEAFF. The variable domain in full, with the rest retrieved from reference TRBV9 and TRBJ1-1, is DSGVTQTPKHLITATGQRVTLRCSPRSGDLSVYWYQQSLDQGLQFLIQYYNGEERAKGNILERFSAQQFPDLHSELNLSSLELGDSALYFCASSVVIGLGTEAFFGQGTRLTVV.